This is a list of T cell receptor beta chains from one sample in a study of beta chain features in type 1 diabetes. Clones were read by immunoSEQ multiplex PCR, and TCRdb kept only the in-frame ones, dropping some. The sample includes 400,000 or so clones, around 10% of them seen just once. Sequencing input: central memory CD4+ T cells from blood. The receptors shown here come from a man aged 25-45 years with type 1 diabetes. CDR3s include the opening cysteine and the closing phenylalanine or tryptophan. The D gene is left open where the match is weak. Clone size appears in some rows only: once, few, many, or a class for an expanded clone.

J gene	V gene	clone size	D gene	CDR3 DNA	CDR3 protein
TRBJ2-7	TRBV7-6	NA	NA	TGTGCCAGCAGCTTAGAGGAACGAACTTACTTATACTTC	CASSLEERTYLYF
TRBJ2-7	TRBV28	few	NA	TGTGCCAGCAGCATAGACAGGAACTACGAGCAGTACTTC	CASSIDRNYEQYF
TRBJ2-3	TRBV5-5	NA	NA	TGTGCCAGCAGCTTAAGACAGGGCACAGATACGCAGTATTTT	CASSLRQGTDTQYF
TRBJ2-3	TRBV30	NA	NA	TGTGCCTGGAGACGAGGGATCAGCACAGATACGCAGTATTTT	CAWRRGISTDTQYF
TRBJ2-3	TRBV5-1	few	NA	TGCGCCAGCAGCCTCTACAGACAGGCGGATAGCACAGATACGCAGTATTTT	CASSLYRQADSTDTQYF
TRBJ2-1	TRBV7-9	few	TRBD2	TGTGCCAGCAGCCCGACCAGACTAGCGGGACAGGAGCAGTTCTTC	CASSPTRLAGQEQFF
TRBJ2-1	TRBV10-3	NA	NA	TGTGCCATCAGTGCCTTGTTGTTGGCCCACAATGAGCAGTTCTTC	CAISALLLAHNEQFF
TRBJ1-2	TRBV5-1	NA	NA	TGCGCCAGCAGCTTGGAAGGCACGGTGGTAGACTCTAACTATGGCTACACCTTC	CASSLEGTVVDSNYGYTF
TRBJ2-5	TRBV7-9	NA	NA	TGTGCCAGCAGCTTGGCTCCCCTGGGGACCCAGTACTTC	CASSLAPLGTQYF
TRBJ1-2	TRBV4-1	once	NA	TGCGCCAGCAGCCTCCAGACAGCATCTAACTATGGCTACACCTTC	CASSLQTASNYGYTF
TRBJ2-1	TRBV6-6	few	NA	TGTGCCAGCAGTTCGACCCTGGGGCGGCGCAATGAGCAGTTCTTC	CASSSTLGRRNEQFF
TRBJ2-1	TRBV5-1	NA	TRBD2	TGCGCCAGCAGCTTGCTAGCGGGAGGCCCTATGAATGAGCAGTTCTTC	CASSLLAGGPMNEQFF
TRBJ2-7	TRBV5-1	few	NA	TGCGCCAGCAGCTTTGGCGGGGTGACCTACGAGCAGTACTTC	CASSFGGVTYEQYF
TRBJ1-2	TRBV29-1	NA	TRBD1	TGCAGCGGATCCGGACAGGACTACGGCTACACCTTC	CSGSGQDYGYTF
TRBJ2-1	TRBV7-2	few	NA	TGTGCCAGCAGCTTAGGTTATAGCGAGCAGTTCTTC	CASSLGYSEQFF
TRBJ2-6	TRBV11-2	NA	NA	TGTGCCAGCACCAAACCAGGGGCTGGGGCCAACGTCCTGACTTTC	CASTKPGAGANVLTF
TRBJ1-1	TRBV5-1	NA	TRBD1	TGCGCCAGCAGCACGCTAGGGACAGGGAACACTGAAGCTTTCTTT	CASSTLGTGNTEAFF
TRBJ2-1	TRBV9	NA	TRBD2	TGTGCCAGCAGCCCCCTAGCGGATCCCTACAATGAGCAGTTCTTC	CASSPLADPYNEQFF
TRBJ2-7	TRBV6-1	NA	NA	TGTGCCAGCAGTGAAGTCCGGCCAGGCTACGAGCAGTACTTC	CASSEVRPGYEQYF
TRBJ1-1	TRBV27	many	NA	TGTGCCAGCAGTCGCCAGGGAGGCAACACTGAAGCTTTCTTT	CASSRQGGNTEAFF
TRBJ2-7	TRBV7-7	few	NA	TGTGCCAGCAGCTTATCATCCAGTTCCTACGAGCAGTACTTC	CASSLSSSSYEQYF
TRBJ2-5	TRBV30	few	NA	TGTGCCTGGAGTATCGGAGAGACCCAGTACTTC	CAWSIGETQYF
TRBJ1-2	TRBV28	NA	NA	TGTGCCAGCAGTTTATCCATACCCCTTCCTCCGTTCTTGGTCGCCTTC	CASSLSIPLPPFLVAF
TRBJ2-5	TRBV6-6	NA	NA	TGTGCCAGCGGGGATCACGAGAAAGAGACCCAGTACTTC	CASGDHEKETQYF
TRBJ2-7	TRBV7-9	NA	NA	TGTGCCAGCAGCGATACAGGGGAGGTGTCCTACGAGCAGTACTTC	CASSDTGEVSYEQYF
TRBJ2-1	TRBV27	NA	TRBD2	TGTGCCAGCAGCTCTCATACAGGGACTAGCGGGGTCAGCTCCTACAATGAGCAGTTCTTC	CASSSHTGTSGVSSYNEQFF
TRBJ1-5	TRBV7-2	NA	NA	TGTGCCAGCCACGTCGGGGGGATCCATCAGCCCCAGCATTTT	CASHVGGIHQPQHF
TRBJ2-2	TRBV12-5	few	NA	TGTGCTAGTGGTTTGTTAGGCGGCACCGGGGAGCTGTTTTTT	CASGLLGGTGELFF
TRBJ2-7	TRBV5-5	NA	NA	TGTGCCAGCAGCTTGGGGCGGTACTACGAGCAGTACTTC	CASSLGRYYEQYF
TRBJ1-2	TRBV5-1	few	NA	TGCGCCAGCAGCTTGGCGCCAGGGGCTGGCTACACCTTC	CASSLAPGAGYTF
TRBJ1-6	TRBV7-2	few	NA	TGTGCCAGCAGCTTAGACCAGGGGATAGGGGCCCTCCACTTT	CASSLDQGIGALHF
TRBJ1-5	TRBV6-4	NA	NA	TGTGCCAGCAGTGGACGGGTAGATCAGCCCCAGCATTTT	CASSGRVDQPQHF
TRBJ1-5	TRBV5-1	many	NA	TGCGCCAGCAGCTTGGCCGGCTCCGGCAATCAGCCCCAGCATTTT	CASSLAGSGNQPQHF
TRBJ2-7	TRBV7-2	few	TRBD1	TGTGCCAGCAGAGGACAGGGGTCCTACTACGAGCAGTACTTC	CASRGQGSYYEQYF
TRBJ2-1	TRBV9	NA	NA	TGTGCCAGCAGCGTAGGTGATCTGGGGTGGGAGTTCTTC	CASSVGDLGWEFF
TRBJ1-1	TRBV6-1	NA	TRBD1	TGTGCCAGCTTACCCGGGACAGGCTTGAACACTGAAGCTTTCTTT	CASLPGTGLNTEAFF
TRBJ1-5	TRBV2	few	NA	TGTGCCAGCAGTGTCCTAGGTTCGGGCAATCAGCCCCAGCATTTT	CASSVLGSGNQPQHF
TRBJ2-7	TRBV5-4	NA	NA	TGTGCCAGCAGAAGGGGCTCCTACGAGCAGTACTTC	CASRRGSYEQYF
TRBJ1-1	TRBV7-6	NA	TRBD1	TGTGCCAGCAGACCACCGAACAGGGGGGAGAACACTGAAGCTTTCTTT	CASRPPNRGENTEAFF
TRBJ2-4	TRBV14	NA	TRBD2	TGTGCCAGCAGCCAACGGGGAGGGTGGAAAAACATTCAGTACTTC	CASSQRGGWKNIQYF
TRBJ1-2	TRBV5-8	NA	NA	TGTGCCAGCAGCTGGAGTGTCAGGGGCGGCTACACCTTC	CASSWSVRGGYTF
TRBJ2-2	TRBV19	once	NA	TGTGCCAGTAGTACTCGGAGGACCGGGGAGCTGTTTTTT	CASSTRRTGELFF
TRBJ1-2	TRBV7-8	few	TRBD1	TGTGCCAGCAGCTTAGGTGCCGGGACAGGGGGCCTAGGCTACACCTTC	CASSLGAGTGGLGYTF
TRBJ1-1	TRBV18	many	NA	TGTGCCAGCTCACCGGAGTCCCAGGAAGCTTTCTTT	CASSPESQEAFF
TRBJ1-2	TRBV11-1	NA	TRBD1	TGTGCCAGCAGCATTACAGAGACAGGGCCCTATGGCTACACCTTC	CASSITETGPYGYTF
TRBJ2-2	TRBV5-4	few	TRBD2	TGTGCCAGCAGCCCGGGAGGGACGCACGGCGGGGAGCTGTTTTTT	CASSPGGTHGGELFF
TRBJ1-4	TRBV4-1	few	TRBD1	TGCGCCAGCAGCCGCGGACAGGGGGCGGGTAATGAAAAACTGTTTTTT	CASSRGQGAGNEKLFF
TRBJ2-1	TRBV19	few	TRBD2	TGTGCCAGTAGTGGGCTAGCGGGAGGGCTGGCTGAGCAGTTCTTC	CASSGLAGGLAEQFF
TRBJ2-2	TRBV27	NA	TRBD2	TGTGCCAGCCAGCGACTAGCGGGAGCCGGCGGGGAGCTGTTTTTT	CASQRLAGAGGELFF
TRBJ2-3	TRBV7-9	NA	NA	TGTGCCAGCACCACTAACACAGATACGCAGTATTTT	CASTTNTDTQYF
TRBJ2-1	TRBV7-2	many	NA	TGTGCCAGCAGCTTGTACGATGAGCAGTTCTTC	CASSLYDEQFF
TRBJ1-2	TRBV9	NA	NA	TGTGCCAGCAGCGTAGCTCAGGCAGGTTCTAACTATGGCTACACCTTC	CASSVAQAGSNYGYTF